Reported below is one T cell receptor (beta chain). No antigen is known for it. The data stem from a study of shared clonotypes between healthy human individuals. Study background: Per donor, three plates held CD4 naive cells, three held CD4 memory, two held CD8 naive and one held CD8 memory.

The germline gives CDR1 KGHSH, CDR2 LQKENI. The CDR3 length is 16 residues. V was pared by 1 base and J by 3 bases, with 13 bases between. Study-wide results and caveats: Blood alone was sampled, and tissue repertoires likely differ.

DNA at 150 to 200 ng, 25,000 to 35,000 T cell genomes, went into sorted-subset replicate PCRs. Clones were read by immunoSEQ multiplex PCR, and TCRdb kept only the in-frame ones, dropping some. The sample has 2 million to 3 million clones, 80% to 95% seen once. What was sequenced was naive CD4+ T cells from PBMCs. The subset here: CD45RA+ positively selected. J is TRBJ1-3 and V is TRBV18, with a weak D call TRBD1 (5 bases). This sequence was found in a man aged 18 to 35 in good health. Some clones in this sample may be carry-over from other donors' samples. CDR3 region: CASSPLTGSDGNTIYF. The CDR3 nucleotides read TGTGCCAGCTCACCACTTACAGGCAGTGATGGAAACACCATATATTTT.